The clone carrying this T cell receptor beta chain was observed at least ten times. The antigen remains undetermined. The junction departs from germline at one end; a sequencing error may be responsible. These data originate in a study of response to subunit inactivated influenza vaccine. General observations from the study: The authors suggested that every seasonal influenza vaccination recruits few new T cells.

The germline CDR1 and CDR2 sequences are SGHVS and FQNEAQ. CDR3 length equals 12 residues. TCRdb analysed the RT-PCR reads with MiXCR anew, one entry per CDR3 protein. Of some 520,000 distinct CDR3 sequences listed, 15% to 20% are singletons. This receptor was identified in a man aged 45-69 years who received an inactivated influenza vaccine. The material sequenced was CD4+ T cells sorted from PBMCs, taken around 25 months after vaccination. The chain combines TRBV7-8 with TRBJ1-1, with D possibly TRBD1 on 6 matching bases. The DNA for the CDR3 is TGCGCCAGCAGCTTGGGACAAGGTGAAGCTTTCTTT. This translates into CASSLGQGEAFF.